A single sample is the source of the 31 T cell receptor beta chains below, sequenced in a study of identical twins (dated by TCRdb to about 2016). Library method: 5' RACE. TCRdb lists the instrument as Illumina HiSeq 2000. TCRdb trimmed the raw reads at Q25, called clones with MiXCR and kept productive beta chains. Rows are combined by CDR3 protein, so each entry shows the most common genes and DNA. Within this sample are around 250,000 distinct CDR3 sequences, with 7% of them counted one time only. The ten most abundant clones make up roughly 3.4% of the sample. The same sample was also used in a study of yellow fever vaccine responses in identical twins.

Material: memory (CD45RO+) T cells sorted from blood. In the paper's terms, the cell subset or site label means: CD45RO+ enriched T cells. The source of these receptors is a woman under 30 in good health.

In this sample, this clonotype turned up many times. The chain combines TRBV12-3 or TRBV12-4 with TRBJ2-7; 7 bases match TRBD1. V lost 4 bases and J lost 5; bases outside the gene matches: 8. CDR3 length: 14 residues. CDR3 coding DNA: TGTGCCAGCAGTTCGAGACAGGGTCCGGACGAGCAGTACTTC. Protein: CASSSRQGPDEQYF.

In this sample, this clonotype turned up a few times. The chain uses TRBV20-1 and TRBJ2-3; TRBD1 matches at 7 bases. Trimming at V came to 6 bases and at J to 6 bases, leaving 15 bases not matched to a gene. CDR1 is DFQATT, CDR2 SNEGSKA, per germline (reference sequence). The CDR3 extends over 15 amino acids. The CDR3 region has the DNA TGCAGTGCCGCCGTGACAGGGACATTTGTGGATACGCAGTATTTT. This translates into CSAAVTGTFVDTQYF.

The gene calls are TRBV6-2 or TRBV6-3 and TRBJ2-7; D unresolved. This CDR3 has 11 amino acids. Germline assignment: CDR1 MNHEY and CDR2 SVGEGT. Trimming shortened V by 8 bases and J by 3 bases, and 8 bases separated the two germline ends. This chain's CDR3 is CASRLGYEQYV. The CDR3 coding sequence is TGTGCCAGCCGTTTGGGCTACGAGCAGTACGTC.

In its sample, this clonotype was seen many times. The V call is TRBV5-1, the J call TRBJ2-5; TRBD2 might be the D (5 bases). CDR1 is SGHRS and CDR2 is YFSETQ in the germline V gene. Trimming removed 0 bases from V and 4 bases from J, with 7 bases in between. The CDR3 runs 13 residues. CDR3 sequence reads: CASSLGGGETQYF. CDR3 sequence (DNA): TGCGCCAGCAGCTTGGGAGGAGGAGAGACCCAGTACTTC.

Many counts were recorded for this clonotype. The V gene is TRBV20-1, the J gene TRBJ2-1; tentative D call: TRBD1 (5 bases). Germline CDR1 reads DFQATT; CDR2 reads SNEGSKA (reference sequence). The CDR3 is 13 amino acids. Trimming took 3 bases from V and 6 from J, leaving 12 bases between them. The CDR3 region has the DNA TGCAGTGCTAGTAAGGGGCCTGGCAATGAGCAGTTCTTC. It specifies CSASKGPGNEQFF.

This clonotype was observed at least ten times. The CDR3: CASSSGLAGSNEQFF. CDR3 DNA sequence: TGCGCCAGCAGCTCGGGACTAGCGGGAAGTAATGAGCAGTTCTTC. The chain uses TRBV5-1 and TRBJ2-1, with 13 bases matching TRBD2. CDR1 and CDR2 (germline): SGHRS, YFSETQ. This CDR3 spans 15 amino acids. V lost 3 bases and J lost 7; bases outside the gene matches: 4.

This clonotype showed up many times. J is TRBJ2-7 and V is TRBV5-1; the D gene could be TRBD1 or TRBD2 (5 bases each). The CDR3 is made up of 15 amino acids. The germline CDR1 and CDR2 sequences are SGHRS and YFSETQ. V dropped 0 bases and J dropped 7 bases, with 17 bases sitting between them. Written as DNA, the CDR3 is TGCGCCAGCAGCTTGGGGTTCGGGACGTCTATAGAGCAGTACTTC. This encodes CASSLGFGTSIEQYF.

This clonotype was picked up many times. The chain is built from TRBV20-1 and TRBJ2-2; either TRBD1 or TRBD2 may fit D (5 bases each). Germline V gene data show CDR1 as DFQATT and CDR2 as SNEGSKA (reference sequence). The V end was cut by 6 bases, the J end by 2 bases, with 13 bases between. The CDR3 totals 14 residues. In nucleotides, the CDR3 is TGCAGTGCGGAACGGGGCTTTAACACCGGGGAGCTGTTTTTT. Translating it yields CSAERGFNTGELFF.

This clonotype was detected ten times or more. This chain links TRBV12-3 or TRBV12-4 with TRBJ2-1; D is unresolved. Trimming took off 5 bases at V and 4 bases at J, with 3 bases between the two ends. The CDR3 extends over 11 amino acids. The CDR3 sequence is CASSTYNEQFF. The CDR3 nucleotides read TGTGCCAGCAGTACTTACAATGAGCAGTTCTTC.

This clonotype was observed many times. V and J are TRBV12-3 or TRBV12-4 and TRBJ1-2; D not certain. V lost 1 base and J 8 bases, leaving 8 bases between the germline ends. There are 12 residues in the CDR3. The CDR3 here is CASSLGIGGYTF. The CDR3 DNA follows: TGTGCCAGCAGTTTAGGGATAGGAGGCTACACCTTC.

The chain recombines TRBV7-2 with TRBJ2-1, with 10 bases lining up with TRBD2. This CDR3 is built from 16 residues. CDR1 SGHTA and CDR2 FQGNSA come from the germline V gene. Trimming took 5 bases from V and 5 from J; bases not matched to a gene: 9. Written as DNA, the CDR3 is TGTGCCAGCAGCGTGTTCAGGGGACTAGCGAACAATGAGCAGTTCTTC. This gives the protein CASSVFRGLANNEQFF.

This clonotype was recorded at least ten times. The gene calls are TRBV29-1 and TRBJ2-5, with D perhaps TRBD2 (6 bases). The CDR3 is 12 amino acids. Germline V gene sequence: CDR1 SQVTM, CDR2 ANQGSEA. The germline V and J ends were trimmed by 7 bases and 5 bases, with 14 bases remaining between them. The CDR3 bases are TGCAGCGCCGGGGGTTCCTGGGAGACCCAGTACTTC. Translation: CSAGGSWETQYF.

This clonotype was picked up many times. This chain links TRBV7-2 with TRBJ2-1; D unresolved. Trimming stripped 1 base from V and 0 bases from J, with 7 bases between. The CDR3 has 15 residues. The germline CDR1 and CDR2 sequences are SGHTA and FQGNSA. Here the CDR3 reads CASSLGASSYNEQFF. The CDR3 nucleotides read TGTGCCAGCAGCTTAGGGGCCAGCTCCTACAATGAGCAGTTCTTC.

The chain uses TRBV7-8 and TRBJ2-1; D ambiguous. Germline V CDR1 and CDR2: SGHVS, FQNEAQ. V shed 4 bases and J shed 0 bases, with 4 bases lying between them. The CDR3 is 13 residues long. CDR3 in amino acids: CASSSPSYNEQFF. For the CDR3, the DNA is TGTGCCAGCAGCTCCCCCTCCTACAATGAGCAGTTCTTC.

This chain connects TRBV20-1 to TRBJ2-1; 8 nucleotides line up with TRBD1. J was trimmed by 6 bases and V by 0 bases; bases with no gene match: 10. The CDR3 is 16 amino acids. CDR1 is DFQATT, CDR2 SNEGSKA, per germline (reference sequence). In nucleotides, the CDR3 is TGCAGTGCTAGAGATGTGTCCACTACAGGGGGCAATGAGCAGTTCTTC. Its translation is CSARDVSTTGGNEQFF.

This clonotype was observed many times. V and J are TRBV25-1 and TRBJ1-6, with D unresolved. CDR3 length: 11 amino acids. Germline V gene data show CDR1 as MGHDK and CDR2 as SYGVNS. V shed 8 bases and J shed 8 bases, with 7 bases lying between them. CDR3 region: CASGLDSPLHF. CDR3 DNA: TGTGCCAGCGGACTGGATTCACCCCTCCACTTT.

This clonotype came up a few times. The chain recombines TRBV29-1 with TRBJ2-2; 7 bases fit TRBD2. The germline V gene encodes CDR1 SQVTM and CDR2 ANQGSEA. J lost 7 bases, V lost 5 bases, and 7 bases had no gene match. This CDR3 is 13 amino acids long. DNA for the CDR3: TGCAGCGTTACCGGGACTACGGGCGGGGAGCTGTTTTTT. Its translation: CSVTGTTGGELFF.

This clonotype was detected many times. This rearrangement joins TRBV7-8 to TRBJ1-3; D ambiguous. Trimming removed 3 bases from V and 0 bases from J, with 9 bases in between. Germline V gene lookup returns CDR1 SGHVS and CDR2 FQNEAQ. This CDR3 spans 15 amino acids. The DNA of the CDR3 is TGTGCCAGCAGCTTTAACGAGGGCTCTGGAAACACCATATATTTT. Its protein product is CASSFNEGSGNTIYF.

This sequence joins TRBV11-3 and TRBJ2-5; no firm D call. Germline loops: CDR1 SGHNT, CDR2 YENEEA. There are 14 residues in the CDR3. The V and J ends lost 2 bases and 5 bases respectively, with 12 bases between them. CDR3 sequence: CASSLSWVGETQYF. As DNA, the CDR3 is TGTGCCAGCAGCTTATCTTGGGTCGGGGAGACCCAGTACTTC.

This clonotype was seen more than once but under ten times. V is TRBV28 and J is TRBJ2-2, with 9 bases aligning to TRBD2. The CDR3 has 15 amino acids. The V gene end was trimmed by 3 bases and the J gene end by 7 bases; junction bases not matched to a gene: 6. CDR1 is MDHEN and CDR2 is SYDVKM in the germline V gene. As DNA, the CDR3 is TGTGCCAGCAGTTTGGCGGGGGGGCGGATCGGGGAGCTGTTTTTT. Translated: CASSLAGGRIGELFF.

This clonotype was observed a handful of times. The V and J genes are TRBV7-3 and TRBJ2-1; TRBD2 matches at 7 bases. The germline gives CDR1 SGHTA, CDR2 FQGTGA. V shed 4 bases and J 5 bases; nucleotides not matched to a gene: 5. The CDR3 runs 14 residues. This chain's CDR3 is CASSSSGMNNEQFF. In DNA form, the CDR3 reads TGTGCCAGCAGCTCCAGCGGGATGAACAATGAGCAGTTCTTC.

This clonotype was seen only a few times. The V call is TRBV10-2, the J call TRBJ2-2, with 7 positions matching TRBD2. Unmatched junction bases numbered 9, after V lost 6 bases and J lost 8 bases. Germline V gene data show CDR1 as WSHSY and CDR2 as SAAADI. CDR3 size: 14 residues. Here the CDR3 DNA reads TGCGCCAGCAGGGCGGGCGGGGGAGGAGGGGAGCTGTTTTTT. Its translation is CASRAGGGGGELFF.

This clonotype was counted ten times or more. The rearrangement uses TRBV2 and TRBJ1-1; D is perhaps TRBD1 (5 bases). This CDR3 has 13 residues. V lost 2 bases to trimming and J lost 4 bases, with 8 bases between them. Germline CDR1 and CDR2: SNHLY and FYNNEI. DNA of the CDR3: TGTGCCAGCAGTGAATCTAGGGGCACTGAAGCTTTCTTT. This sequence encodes CASSESRGTEAFF.

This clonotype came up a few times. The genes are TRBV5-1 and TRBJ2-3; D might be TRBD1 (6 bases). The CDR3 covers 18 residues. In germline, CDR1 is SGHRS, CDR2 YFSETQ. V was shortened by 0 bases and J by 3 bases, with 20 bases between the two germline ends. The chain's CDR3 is CASSLEGTPRLGTDTQYF. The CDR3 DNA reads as TGCGCCAGCAGCTTGGAAGGGACACCTCGTCTTGGGACAGATACGCAGTATTTT.

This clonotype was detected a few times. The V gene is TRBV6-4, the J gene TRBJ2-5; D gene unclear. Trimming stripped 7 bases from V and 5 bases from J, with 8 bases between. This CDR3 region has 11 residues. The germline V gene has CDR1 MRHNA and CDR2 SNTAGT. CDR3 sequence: CASNPRETQYF. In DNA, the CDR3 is TGTGCCAGCAACCCCCGGGAGACCCAGTACTTC.

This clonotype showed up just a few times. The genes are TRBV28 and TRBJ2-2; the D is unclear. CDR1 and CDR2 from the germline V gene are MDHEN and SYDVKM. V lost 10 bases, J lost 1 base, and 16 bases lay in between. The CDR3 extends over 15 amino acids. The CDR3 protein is CATLLDGRNTGELFF. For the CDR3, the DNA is TGTGCCACCCTCCTGGACGGGCGGAACACCGGGGAGCTGTTTTTT.

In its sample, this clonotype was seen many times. The CDR3 loop reads CTRGTGFWTEAFF. In DNA form, the CDR3 reads TGCACCCGCGGGACAGGGTTTTGGACTGAAGCTTTCTTT. V gene TRBV5-1 combines with J gene TRBJ1-1; 9 positions agree with TRBD1. CDR3 length: 13 amino acids. From germline, CDR1 is SGHRS and CDR2 YFSETQ. The whole variable domain, filled in from reference TRBV5-1 and TRBJ1-1, reads KAGVTQTPRYLIKTRGQQVTLSCSPISGHRSVSWYQQTPGQGLQFLFEYFSETQRNKGNFPGRFSGRQFSNSRSEMNVSTLELGDSALYLCTRGTGFWTEAFFGQGTRLTVV.

The CDR3, as DNA: TGTGCCAGCAGTCGAGGACTAGCGGGGGGTCCCATCACAGATACGCAGTATTTT. It encodes CASSRGLAGGPITDTQYF. This chain joins TRBV9 and TRBJ2-3; TRBD2 agrees at 14 bases. The CDR3 sequence is 18 residues long. V dropped 5 bases and J dropped 2; count of bases not matched to a gene: 10. Germline lookup yields CDR1 SGDLS and CDR2 YYNGEE.

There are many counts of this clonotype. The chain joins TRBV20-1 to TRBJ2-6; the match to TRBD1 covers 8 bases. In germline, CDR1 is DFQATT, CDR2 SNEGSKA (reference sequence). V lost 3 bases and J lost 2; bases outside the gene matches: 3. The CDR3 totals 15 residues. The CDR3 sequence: CSARQTGAGANVLTF. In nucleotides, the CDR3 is TGCAGTGCTAGGCAGACAGGGGCTGGGGCCAACGTCCTGACTTTC.

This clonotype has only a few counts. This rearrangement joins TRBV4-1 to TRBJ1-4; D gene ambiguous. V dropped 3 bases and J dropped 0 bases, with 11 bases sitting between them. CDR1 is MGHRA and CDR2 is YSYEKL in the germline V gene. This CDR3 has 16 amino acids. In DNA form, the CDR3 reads TGCGCCAGCAGCCAGGGAAACGGGGCAACTAATGAAAAACTGTTTTTT. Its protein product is CASSQGNGATNEKLFF.

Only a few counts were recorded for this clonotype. The CDR3 region has the DNA TGCAGCCCCGGGAGGGCGGACAGGGGGCCAGATACGCAGTATTTT. This sequence encodes CSPGRADRGPDTQYF. The chain couples TRBV20-1 to TRBJ2-3; 11 bases map to TRBD1. Per the germline V gene, CDR1 is DFQATT and CDR2 is SNEGSKA (reference sequence). The CDR3 is 15 amino acids.